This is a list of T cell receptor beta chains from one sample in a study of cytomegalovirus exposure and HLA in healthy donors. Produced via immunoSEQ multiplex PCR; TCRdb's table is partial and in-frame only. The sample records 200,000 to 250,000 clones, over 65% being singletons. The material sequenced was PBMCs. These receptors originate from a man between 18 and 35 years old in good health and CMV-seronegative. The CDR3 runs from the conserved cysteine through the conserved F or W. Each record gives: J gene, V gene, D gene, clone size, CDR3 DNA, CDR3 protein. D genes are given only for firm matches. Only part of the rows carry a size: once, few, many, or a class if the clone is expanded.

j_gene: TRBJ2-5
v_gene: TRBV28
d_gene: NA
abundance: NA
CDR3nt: TGTGCCAGCAGTCCGGGACAACAAGAGACCCAGTACTTC
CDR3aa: CASSPGQQETQYF

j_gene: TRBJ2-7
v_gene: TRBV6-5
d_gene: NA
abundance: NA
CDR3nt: TGTGCCAGCGGACTCTACGAGCAGTACTTC
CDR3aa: CASGLYEQYF

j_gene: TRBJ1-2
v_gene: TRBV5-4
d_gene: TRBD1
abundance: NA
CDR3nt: TGCGCCAGCAGCCAAGACAGGGAGAGCTATGGCTACACCTTC
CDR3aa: CASSQDRESYGYTF

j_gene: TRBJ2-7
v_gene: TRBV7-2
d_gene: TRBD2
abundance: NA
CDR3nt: TGTGCCAGCAGCTTACTAGCGGGAGGCTCACACGAGCAGTACTTC
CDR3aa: CASSLLAGGSHEQYF

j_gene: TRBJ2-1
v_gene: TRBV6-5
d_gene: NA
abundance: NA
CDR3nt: TGTGCCAGCAGTTCTGGCAGGGTGTCCTACAATGAGCAGTTCTTC
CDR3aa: CASSSGRVSYNEQFF

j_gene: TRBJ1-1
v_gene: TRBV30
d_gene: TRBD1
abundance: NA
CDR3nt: TGTGCCTGGAGTGCCGGACAGGGTGTTGAAGCTTTCTTT
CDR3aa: CAWSAGQGVEAFF

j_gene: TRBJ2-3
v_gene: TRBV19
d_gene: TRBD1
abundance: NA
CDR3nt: TGTGCCAGTAGACCCGTTGGGGACAGGGGCTTGGATACGCAGTATTTT
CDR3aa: CASRPVGDRGLDTQYF

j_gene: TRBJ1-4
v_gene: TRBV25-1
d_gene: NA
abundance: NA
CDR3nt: TGTGCCAGCAGTGAGGCCCCTTCTAATGAAAAACTGTTTTTT
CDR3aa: CASSEAPSNEKLFF

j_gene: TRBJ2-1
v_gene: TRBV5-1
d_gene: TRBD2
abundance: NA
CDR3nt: TGCGCCAGCAGCCCGCTACCTAGCGGGAGGGAGGATGAGCAGTTCTTC
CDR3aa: CASSPLPSGREDEQFF

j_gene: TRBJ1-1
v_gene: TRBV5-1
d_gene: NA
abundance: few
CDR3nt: TGCGCCAGCAGTACGGGGGTGGGGGGGGGTAACACTGAAGCTTTCTTT
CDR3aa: CASSTGVGGGNTEAFF

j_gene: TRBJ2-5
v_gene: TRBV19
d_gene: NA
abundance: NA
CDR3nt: TGTGCCAGTAGTGGGTATTCGGGACAAGAGACCCAGTACTTC
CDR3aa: CASSGYSGQETQYF

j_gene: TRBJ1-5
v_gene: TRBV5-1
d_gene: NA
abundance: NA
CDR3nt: TGCGCCAGCAGCAAGGACTCAAATCAGCCCCAGCATTTT
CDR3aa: CASSKDSNQPQHF

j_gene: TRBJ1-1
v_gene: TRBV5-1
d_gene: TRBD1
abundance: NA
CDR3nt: TGCGCCAGCAGCTTGGTGGGCCAGGGGGCGATGAACACTGAAGCTTTCTTT
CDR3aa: CASSLVGQGAMNTEAFF

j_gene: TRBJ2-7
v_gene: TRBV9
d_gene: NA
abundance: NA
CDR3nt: TGTGCCAGCAGCGTAGGGACTCTTAAGGACTACGAGCAGTACTTC
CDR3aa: CASSVGTLKDYEQYF

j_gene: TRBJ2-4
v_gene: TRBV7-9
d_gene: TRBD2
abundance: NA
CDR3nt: TGTGCCAGCAGCTTATCTAGCGGGAGTTTCTGGGGCAAAAACATTCAGTACTTC
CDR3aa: CASSLSSGSFWGKNIQYF

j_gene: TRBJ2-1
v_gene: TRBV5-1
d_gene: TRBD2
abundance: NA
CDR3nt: TGCGCCAGCAGCTCGATTAGCGGGGGTGAGCAGTTCTTC
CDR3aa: CASSSISGGEQFF

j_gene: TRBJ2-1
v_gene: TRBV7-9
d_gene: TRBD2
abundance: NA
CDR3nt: TGTTCCAGCAGCTTTTACGGGGGGTACGGCAATGAGCAGTTCTTC
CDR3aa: CSSSFYGGYGNEQFF